This TCR beta chain is from a study of T-cell reconstitution after alpha-beta-depleted transplantation in children. The authors prepared the TCRbeta library with unique molecular identifiers. TCRdb used MiXCR to reprocess the PCR reads, holding one entry per CDR3 protein. Of 190,000 or so distinct CDR3 sequences detected, 6.5% to 7.5% appear once; the ten largest clones hold 3% to 3.5%. Trimming removed 4 bases at V and 5 bases at J, with 7 bases between. Germline-derived CDR1 and CDR2 are SQVTM and ANQGSEA. This CDR3 spans 11 amino acids. At least ten counts were recorded for this clonotype. The sample consisted of PBMCs from the stem cell graft donor, taken from the stem cell graft. J is TRBJ2-3 and V is TRBV29-1; no definite D call. The clonotype originates from a human donor who donated a stem cell graft to a child with Wiskott-Aldrich syndrome. CDR3 DNA sequence: TGCAGCGTTGGGGTAATAGATACGCAGTATTTT. Translating it yields CSVGVIDTQYF.